This record concerns one T cell receptor (beta chain) sequence. The sample comes from a study of cytotoxic CD8 clonotypes in ibrutinib-treated CLL. Roughly 2.1 micrograms of genomic DNA came from cryopreserved PBMCs for TCR beta libraries. The intended depth for sequencing was 1 in 200,000 to 1 in 1 million T cells. Using immunoSEQ multiplex PCR, the repertoire was profiled, and TCRdb retains in-frame clones only, with some absent. The sample contains fewer than 80,000 clones, approximately 62% of which appear only once. The CDR3 covers 14 residues. The germline V gene encodes CDR1 SGHDN and CDR2 FVKESK. V dropped 1 base and J dropped 7 bases, with 11 bases sitting between them.

The chain couples TRBV14 to TRBJ1-5, with a possible D match to TRBD1 (5 bases). This receptor was identified in a human donor with chronic lymphocytic leukemia. Sequenced material: PBMCs, taken after 12 months of ibrutinib treatment. CDR3 region: CASSQAGLGQPQHF. In nucleotides, the CDR3 is TGTGCCAGCAGCCAAGCGGGGCTGGGGCAGCCCCAGCATTTT.